These T cell receptor beta chains were read from a single sample in a study of response to subunit inactivated influenza vaccine. Each CDR3 protein is one row after TCRdb ran MiXCR on the RT-PCR reads. The table includes under 550,000 distinct CDR3 sequences, less than 10% detected once. The specimen was PBMCs from blood, collected approximately 25 months after vaccination. These receptor sequences come from a man aged 50 to 69 who received an inactivated influenza vaccine. The CDR3 runs from the conserved cysteine through the conserved F or W. D genes are given only for firm matches. Size is stated for part of the rows, as once, few or many counts, or as a class when the clone is expanded.

size	V	D	J	DNA	CDR3
many	TRBV20-1	-	TRBJ1-1	TGCAGTGCCAACCGGGACGGCATAATGAACACTGAAGCTTTCTTT	CSANRDGIMNTEAFF
many	TRBV24-1	TRBD2	TRBJ2-2	TGTGCCACCACAAGCGGGGAGAACACCGGGGAGCTGTTTTTT	CATTSGENTGELFF
-	TRBV27	TRBD2	TRBJ2-1	TGTGCCAGCACTTTAGGTGGCGGGAGGGCCTACAATGAGCAGTTCTTC	CASTLGGGRAYNEQFF
-	TRBV3-1	-	TRBJ2-1	TGTGCCAGCAGCCCTCAAATGAGCTCAGCGGCCTACAATGAGCAGTTCTTC	CASSPQMSSAAYNEQFF
-	TRBV4-2	-	TRBJ2-7	TGTGCCAGCAGCCAGACTGGGGGGGCCAAAGCGCAGTACTTC	CASSQTGGAKAQYF
many	TRBV12-3/TRBV12-4	-	TRBJ1-1	TGTGCCAGCAGTTTTTTCACGGTCAGGGCCACTGAAGCTTTCTTT	CASSFFTVRATEAFF
many	TRBV12-3/TRBV12-4	-	TRBJ1-5	TGTGCCAGCAGTCGTACGACAGAAACCCGGCCCCAGCATTTT	CASSRTTETRPQHF
many	TRBV12-3/TRBV12-4	TRBD1	TRBJ1-5	TGTGCCAGCAGCTTCGGACAGGGCGGTCAGCCCCAGCATTTT	CASSFGQGGQPQHF
few	TRBV2	-	TRBJ1-1	TGTGCCAGCAGTGAAGCGCTTCACAACACTGAAGCTTTCTTT	CASSEALHNTEAFF
many	TRBV10-3	-	TRBJ2-2	TGTGCCACGGGATTCGCGGCTAGCGACACCGGGGAGCTGTTTTTT	CATGFAASDTGELFF
many	TRBV12-3/TRBV12-4	-	TRBJ2-7	TGTGCCAGCAGTTTACTGATCTCCTACGAGCAGTACTTC	CASSLLISYEQYF
many	TRBV20-1	-	TRBJ1-5	TGCAGTGCTGTAGCTTCCTATCAGCCCCAGCATTTT	CSAVASYQPQHF
many	TRBV4-3	-	TRBJ2-1	TGCGCCAGCAGCATCGGACGGGATAATGAGCAGTTCTTC	CASSIGRDNEQFF
many	TRBV10-3	TRBD2	TRBJ2-3	TGTGCCATCAGTGTGGTAAAGAGCGGGGTCGATACGCAGTATTTT	CAISVVKSGVDTQYF
many	TRBV12-3/TRBV12-4	-	TRBJ2-2	TGTGCCAGCAATACTCTGAACACCGGGGAGCTGTTTTTT	CASNTLNTGELFF
-	TRBV4-3	-	TRBJ1-1	TGCGCCAGCAGCCTGGGGGTGGAGAACACTGAAGCTTTCTTT	CASSLGVENTEAFF
-	TRBV18	-	TRBJ2-3	TGTGCCAGCTCCGTTGGGCCCACAGATACGCAGTATTTT	CASSVGPTDTQYF
few	TRBV10-3	-	TRBJ1-3	TGTGCCATCACCGCGAAGACTGGAAACACCATATATTTT	CAITAKTGNTIYF
-	TRBV29-1	-	TRBJ2-1	TGCAGCGTTGAAATAAAACCCGACAGGACCACCTACAATGAGCAGTTCTTC	CSVEIKPDRTTYNEQFF
few	TRBV5-1	-	TRBJ2-5	TGCGCCAGCAGCTTGTCGGGGCAGATGTCGGAGACCCAGTACTTC	CASSLSGQMSETQYF
many	TRBV13	TRBD1	TRBJ2-7	TGTGCCAGCAGCTACCCGGGACAGGACACCTACGAGCAGTACTTC	CASSYPGQDTYEQYF
-	TRBV11-3	-	TRBJ2-1	TGTGCCAGCAGCTTAGCCCGGGAAGGGGGACCCCAGTTCTTC	CASSLAREGGPQFF
few	TRBV30	-	TRBJ1-2	TGTGCCTGGAGACCGCCCCAGGACTATGGCTACACCTTC	CAWRPPQDYGYTF
-	TRBV6-1	-	TRBJ1-5	TGTGCCAGCAGTCCAAACAGAGAAAGCAATCAGCCCCAGCATTTT	CASSPNRESNQPQHF
-	TRBV4-2	-	TRBJ1-3	TGTGCCAGCAGCCAAGAGGGACCGGGGGGATCTGGAAACACCATATATTTT	CASSQEGPGGSGNTIYF
-	TRBV6-5	TRBD1	TRBJ1-4	TGTGCCAGCAGTTACTGGGACAGGGGGAATGAAAAACTGTTTTTT	CASSYWDRGNEKLFF
-	TRBV5-1	-	TRBJ1-1	TGCGCCAGCAGCCAACCCGGAGGCGGGGGCACTGAAGCTTTCTTT	CASSQPGGGGTEAFF
-	TRBV7-2	-	TRBJ2-2	TGTGCCAGCAGCCGACCGCCGGCACGTAGGGAGGAGCTGTTTTTT	CASSRPPARREELFF
-	TRBV14	-	TRBJ2-1	TGTGCCAGCAGCCAAGATCACGGGGTTACGTTCTTC	CASSQDHGVTFF
few	TRBV20-1	TRBD2	TRBJ2-1	TGCAGTGCTAGTCTCCGAGGTAGCGGGGGCCGCTCCTACAATGAGCAGTTCTTC	CSASLRGSGGRSYNEQFF
many	TRBV4-1	TRBD2	TRBJ2-1	TGCGCCAGCAGCCAAGATCCCCCCGGACTAGCGGGGGGCTACAATGAGCAGTTCTTC	CASSQDPPGLAGGYNEQFF
few	TRBV29-1	TRBD1	TRBJ1-2	TGCAGCGGCGGGACAGGGAGTAACTATGGCTACACCTTC	CSGGTGSNYGYTF
few	TRBV7-9	TRBD2	TRBJ2-1	TGTGCCAGCAGCTCGGGACTAGCGGGGTCCGGTGAGCAGTTCTTC	CASSSGLAGSGEQFF
-	TRBV27	TRBD1	TRBJ1-1	TGTGCCAGCAGTCTAGGGACAGGGAGGATGAACACTGAAGCTTTCTTT	CASSLGTGRMNTEAFF
many	TRBV20-1	-	TRBJ2-7	TGCAGTGCCCAGATAGTCCACGAGCAGTACTTC	CSAQIVHEQYF
few	TRBV7-9	-	TRBJ1-5	TGTGCCAGCAGCCCCGAAGGGGCTAACAATCAGCCCCAGCATTTT	CASSPEGANNQPQHF
few	TRBV27	TRBD2	TRBJ2-7	TGTGCCAGCAGTGGGAGAGCGGGGGTACGATACGAGCAGTACTTC	CASSGRAGVRYEQYF
-	TRBV20-1	TRBD2	TRBJ2-7	TGCAGTGCTAGAGATGGGACTAGCGCCTCCTACGAGCAGTACTTC	CSARDGTSASYEQYF
-	TRBV20-1	-	TRBJ2-1	TGCAGTGCTAGTCGGGGGCCTCGGTACAATGAGCAGTTCTTC	CSASRGPRYNEQFF
few	TRBV7-2	TRBD1	TRBJ2-3	TGTGCCAGCAGCCCCCGGACAGGGGGCGCGAACACAGATACGCAGTATTTT	CASSPRTGGANTDTQYF
-	TRBV5-4	-	TRBJ2-5	TGTGCCAGCAGCTTGTTAGGAGGACAAGCCGAGACCCAGTACTTC	CASSLLGGQAETQYF
few	TRBV5-1	TRBD2	TRBJ2-2	TGCGCCAGCAGCTTGGCCTTCTCTAGCGGGCGGAACACCGGGGAGCTGTTTTTT	CASSLAFSSGRNTGELFF